This entry lists 17 T cell receptor beta chains sequenced from one sample in a study of blood T cell repertoires in COVID-19. The table came from immunoSEQ multiplex PCR; TCRdb's copy has only in-frame clones and leaves some out. Altogether some 80,000 clones are present, 70% to 90% being singletons, with the ten largest covering approximately 20%. Sequencing input: peripheral blood. Receptors were obtained from a human donor in a cohort sampled during active COVID-19.

The CDR3 region is CASRNLRSRTDTQYF. Here the CDR3 DNA reads TGTGCCAGCCGCAACCTCCGGAGTCGCACAGATACGCAGTATTTT. The genes are TRBV13 and TRBJ2-3; unclear D gene. Germline V gene data show CDR1 as PRHDT and CDR2 as FYEKMQ (reference sequence). This CDR3 has 15 amino acids. Trimming cost V 8 bases and J 1 base, with 16 bases left between them.

This clone was counted between two and nine times. This rearrangement joins TRBV7-9 to TRBJ1-1, with D possibly matching TRBD1 (5 bases). Germline V gene lookup returns CDR1 SEHNR and CDR2 FQNEAQ (reference sequence). Trimming removed 5 bases from V and 1 base from J, with 11 bases in between. This CDR3 spans 14 amino acids. In DNA form, the CDR3 reads TGTGCCAGCAGCGCGACCAGGGAGAACACTGAAGCTTTCTTT. This translates into CASSATRENTEAFF.

The chain employs TRBV5-4 and TRBJ2-3; TRBD2 matches at 14 bases. Germline V gene data show CDR1 as SGHNT and CDR2 as YYREEE (reference sequence). This CDR3 is 16 amino acids long. J gave up 4 bases and V 0 bases, and 1 base lay outside the gene matches. CDR3 in DNA: TGTGCCAGCAGCTTGGGACTAGCGGGAGGGCCAGATACGCAGTATTTT. Translating it yields CASSLGLAGGPDTQYF.

The chain links TRBV28 to TRBJ2-7; 7 bases agree with TRBD2. The length of the CDR3 is 14 residues. Germline V CDR1 and CDR2: MDHEN, SYDVKM. With 6 bases clipped from V and 0 bases from J, the junction kept 5 bases outside the gene matches. This CDR3 is CASSRGGSSYEQYF. CDR3 coding DNA: TGTGCCAGCAGCAGAGGCGGGAGCTCCTACGAGCAGTACTTC. The full variable domain, its missing parts supplied by reference TRBV28 and TRBJ2-7, is DVKVTQSSRYLVKRTGEKVFLECVQDMDHENMFWYRQDPGLGLRLIYFSYDVKMKEKGDIPEGYSVSREKKERFSLILESASTNQTSMYLCASSRGGSSYEQYFGPGTRLTVT.

The J gene is TRBJ2-7, the V gene TRBV3-1 (or the pseudogene TRBV3-2), with D possibly TRBD2 on 6 matching bases. This CDR3 is built from 13 residues. The V and J ends lost 5 bases and 6 bases respectively, with 14 bases between them. Germline values: CDR1 LGHDT, CDR2 YNNKEL (reference sequence). CDR3 sequence (DNA): TGTGCCAGCAGCTTGACTAGGCGAGGCGAGCAGTACTTC. Its protein product is CASSLTRRGEQYF.

The rearrangement links TRBV7-3 to TRBJ2-2; possible D gene TRBD1, 5 bases. Germline V gene sequence: CDR1 SGHTA, CDR2 FQGTGA. Trimming removed 1 base at V and 4 bases at J, with 13 bases between. This CDR3 contains 16 residues. CDR3 nucleotide sequence: TGTGCCAGCAGCTTAAACCCGGGCAGGGCCACCGGGGAGCTGTTTTTT. Protein product: CASSLNPGRATGELFF.

The chain recombines TRBV6-5 with TRBJ1-1; no clear D. Looked up from germline, CDR1 is MNHEY and CDR2 is SVGAGI. The germline V and J ends were trimmed by 7 bases and 3 bases, with 12 bases remaining between them. The CDR3 consists of 13 residues. The CDR3 is CASTQTVDTEAFF. CDR3 sequence (DNA): TGTGCCAGCACCCAAACGGTGGACACTGAAGCTTTCTTT.

V usage is TRBV7-2 and J usage is TRBJ2-3; TRBD2 is a possible D gene (6 bases). Germline V gives CDR1 SGHTA, CDR2 FQGNSA. Trimming stripped 2 bases from V and 6 bases from J, with 12 bases between. The CDR3 sequence is 14 residues long. The CDR3 DNA follows: TGTGCCAGCAGCTTACAGGGAGGCGGGGATACGCAGTATTTT. Protein: CASSLQGGGDTQYF.

This clone was observed a single time. Here the CDR3 reads CASSFARDYEQYF. CDR3 coding DNA: TGTGCCAGCAGCTTTGCACGCGACTACGAGCAGTACTTC. The chain combines TRBV7-8 with TRBJ2-7, with D uncertain. CDR3 size: 13 residues. CDR1 is SGHVS and CDR2 is FQNEAQ in the germline V gene. V lost 3 bases and J lost 3, with 9 bases in between.

The chain carries TRBV19 and TRBJ2-7; perhaps TRBD1 as D (5 bases). Germline loops: CDR1 LNHDA, CDR2 SQIVND (reference sequence). CDR3 size: 15 residues. Trimming left V 4 bases short and J 0 bases short, with 13 bases between. Here the CDR3 reads CASSTDSLSSYEQYF. The DNA for the CDR3 is TGTGCCAGTAGTACCGACAGTCTCTCCTCCTACGAGCAGTACTTC.

The chain carries TRBV30 and TRBJ2-5, with 13 bases lining up with TRBD2. The CDR3 covers 16 residues. The V gene end was trimmed by 4 bases and the J gene end by 9 bases; junction bases not matched to a gene: 14. The germline V gene encodes CDR1 GTSNPN and CDR2 SVGIG (reference sequence). The CDR3 bases are TGTGCCTGGACCCTAGGACTAGCGGGAGCCCTGGTAGCCCAGTACTTC. Translating it yields CAWTLGLAGALVAQYF.

This chain uses TRBV10-3 with TRBJ2-7; tentatively, D is TRBD1 (5 bases). The CDR3 has 15 residues. The V gene's germline CDR1 is ENHRY and CDR2 SYGVKD. V was shortened by 8 bases and J by 2 bases, with 19 bases between the two germline ends. CDR3 protein: CAIRKGLGLPYEQYF. The CDR3 DNA reads as TGTGCCATCCGGAAGGGGCTAGGCCTTCCCTACGAGCAGTACTTC.

The J gene is TRBJ1-2, the V gene TRBV4-3, with 7 positions matching TRBD1. With V trimmed by 3 bases and J by 4 bases, 8 bases remained unmatched. The CDR3 consists of 15 residues. The germline V gene encodes CDR1 LGHNA and CDR2 YSLEER. Here the CDR3 reads CASSHALGQAYGYTF. In DNA form, the CDR3 reads TGCGCCAGCAGCCATGCTCTCGGACAGGCCTATGGCTACACCTTC.

The genes are TRBV19 and TRBJ1-1, with D possibly matching TRBD1 (5 bases). The length of the CDR3 is 15 residues. Germline assignment: CDR1 LNHDA and CDR2 SQIVND (reference sequence). Trimming took off 6 bases at V and 0 bases at J, with 14 bases between the two ends. Written as DNA, the CDR3 is TGTGCCAGTAGCATAAGGACATGGATGAACACTGAAGCTTTCTTT. Translation: CASSIRTWMNTEAFF.

This clone was seen only once. The chain employs TRBV3-1 (or the pseudogene TRBV3-2) and TRBJ2-3; the match to TRBD2 covers 12 bases. The CDR3 has 16 amino acids. Germline V gene lookup returns CDR1 LGHDT and CDR2 YNNKEL (reference sequence). Trimming removed 5 bases from V and 4 bases from J; junction bases left unmatched: 7. CDR3 bases: TGTGCCAGCAGCTTCCTAGCGGGAGGGGGTGCAGATACGCAGTATTTT. Translating it yields CASSFLAGGGADTQYF.

The chain recombines TRBV18 with TRBJ2-7; TRBD1 aligns across 9 bases. Trimming removed 6 bases from V and 7 bases from J; junction bases left unmatched: 10. This CDR3 has 14 amino acids. Germline lookup yields CDR1 KGHSH and CDR2 LQKENI. The CDR3 spells CASSPRTGVEEQYF. For the CDR3, the DNA is TGTGCCAGCTCCCCGCGGACAGGGGTCGAGGAGCAGTACTTC.

V usage is TRBV7-2 and J usage is TRBJ1-1; D may be TRBD1 (6 bases). The CDR3 is 17 amino acids. V was trimmed by 5 bases and J by 0 bases, leaving 19 bases between them. CDR1 is SGHTA, CDR2 FQGNSA, per germline. Written as DNA, the CDR3 is TGTGCCAGCAGCCATATGGGATACAGGGCGATGAACACTGAAGCTTTCTTT. It specifies CASSHMGYRAMNTEAFF.